These 21 T cell receptor beta chains share one sample of origin, sequenced in a study of OX40 agonist ivuxolimab in advanced cancers. Using immunoSEQ multiplex PCR, the repertoire was profiled, and TCRdb retains in-frame clones only, with some absent. The data hold about 15,000 clones, with just under 80% observed a single time. Sequenced material: CD4+ or CD8+ T cells sorted from blood, taken in a trial of the OX40 agonist ivuxolimab. The receptors come from an adult with an advanced solid tumor such as melanoma, head and neck, liver or kidney cancer.

V usage is TRBV5-5 and J usage is TRBJ2-2; D possibly corresponds to TRBD2 (6 bases). V was cut by 0 bases and J by 8 bases, with 14 bases left in between. Germline CDR1 is SGHKS and CDR2 is YYEKEE (reference sequence). This CDR3 is built from 15 residues. This CDR3 is CASSLALGGKGELFF. CDR3 DNA: TGTGCCAGCAGCTTGGCCTTGGGGGGTAAAGGGGAGCTGTTTTTT.

The chain is built from TRBV30 and TRBJ2-2; D call uncertain. Germline V gives CDR1 GTSNPN, CDR2 SVGIG (reference sequence). V was clipped by 2 bases and J by 7 bases, with 11 bases between them. The CDR3 is made up of 13 amino acids. CDR3 loop: CAWSFTIGGELFF. In nucleotides, the CDR3 is TGTGCCTGGAGTTTTACGATTGGCGGGGAGCTGTTTTTT.

As regards this clone: Germline is not matched at one junction end, which may reflect a read error. This chain uses TRBV7-9 with TRBJ2-5; the D is unclear. This CDR3 region has 16 residues. Germline loops: CDR1 SEHNR, CDR2 FQNEAQ (reference sequence). The CDR3 nucleotides are TGTGCCAGCGGAGCTTACTTAGGGAAGGACCAAGAGGCCCAGTACTTC. As protein: CASGAYLGKDQEAQYF.

This sequence joins TRBV9 and TRBJ2-1, with 7 bases lining up with TRBD1. Germline V CDR1 and CDR2: SGDLS, YYNGEE. The CDR3 spans 13 residues. With 3 bases clipped from V and 5 bases from J, the junction kept 2 bases outside the gene matches. CDR3 in DNA: TGTGCCAGCAGCGGGGACAGAGACAATGAGCAGTTCTTC. It is translated as CASSGDRDNEQFF.

The V gene is TRBV28, the J gene TRBJ2-5; D possibly corresponds to TRBD1 (5 bases). V dropped 4 bases and J dropped 2 bases, with 14 bases sitting between them. The CDR3 is 15 residues long. Germline CDR1 MDHEN, CDR2 SYDVKM. CDR3 sequence: CASSSMLKGQETQYF. In DNA, the CDR3 is TGTGCCAGCAGTTCCATGCTTAAGGGGCAAGAGACCCAGTACTTC.

The V and J genes are TRBV13 and TRBJ2-5; unclear D gene. The J call may be wrong; the DNA end is better matched by TRBJ2-7. The CDR3 has 13 amino acids. The germline V gene has CDR1 PRHDT and CDR2 FYEKMQ (reference sequence). CDR3 amino acids: CASSAMRSYEQYF. The CDR3 nucleotides read TGTGCCAGCAGCGCAATGCGTTCCTACGAGCAGTACTTC.

DNA for the CDR3: TGTGCCAGCAGTGCCCGGACTAGCGGGGATGGTACCGGGGAGCTGTTTTTT. It codes for CASSARTSGDGTGELFF. The genes are TRBV6-1 and TRBJ2-2; 12 bases agree with TRBD2. Germline-derived CDR1 and CDR2 are MNHNS and SASEGT. This CDR3 contains 17 residues. V trimming: 4 bases; J trimming: 5 bases; junction bases outside the gene matches: 8.

The chain links TRBV7-9 to TRBJ2-3; D may be TRBD1 (6 bases). The CDR3 sequence is 17 residues long. CDR1 is SEHNR and CDR2 is FQNEAQ in the germline V gene (reference sequence). Trimming cost V 4 bases and J 2 bases, with 19 bases left between them. The CDR3 loop is CASSSGEGGSNTDTQYF. The CDR3 DNA is TGTGCCAGCAGCTCAGGGGAAGGTGGGTCCAACACAGATACGCAGTATTTT.

This clone was seen only a few times. The CDR3 sequence: CASSQMTGNEKLFF. DNA of the CDR3: TGTGCCAGCAGTCAGATGACGGGTAATGAAAAACTGTTTTTT. The rearrangement uses TRBV28 and TRBJ1-4; no definite D call. CDR3 length: 14 residues. Trimming removed 5 bases from V and 4 bases from J, with 11 bases in between. Germline loops: CDR1 MDHEN, CDR2 SYDVKM.

The V call is TRBV6-6, the J call TRBJ1-4; tentatively, D is TRBD1 (5 bases). The germline gives CDR1 MNHNY, CDR2 SVGAGI (reference sequence). The CDR3 sequence is 16 residues long. V shed 0 bases and J shed 2 bases, with 10 bases lying between them. CDR3 nucleotide sequence: TGTGCCAGCAGTTACTCGTTTGGGGGGACTAATGAAAAACTGTTTTTT. Encoded protein: CASSYSFGGTNEKLFF.

The V gene is TRBV15, the J gene TRBJ2-5; D remains unclear. This CDR3 is 14 amino acids long. The V and J ends lost 0 bases and 4 bases respectively, with 9 bases between them. Germline CDR1 LNHNV, CDR2 YYDKDF (reference sequence). CDR3 region: CATSRDSVLETQYF. In DNA form, the CDR3 reads TGTGCCACCAGCAGAGATTCGGTTCTAGAGACCCAGTACTTC.

The chain combines TRBV6-5 with TRBJ2-3; D is unclear. V shed 6 bases and J shed 2 bases, with 15 bases lying between them. Per germline, CDR1 MNHEY and CDR2 SVGAGI. The CDR3 is made up of 15 amino acids. CDR3 loop: CASSPHGAFTDTQYF. The CDR3 DNA reads TGTGCCAGCAGCCCTCACGGCGCCTTCACAGATACGCAGTATTTT.

This chain connects TRBV4-1 to TRBJ2-5; maybe TRBD2 (5 bases). CDR1 and CDR2 (germline): MGHRA, YSYEKL. Trimming removed 0 bases at V and 5 bases at J, with 19 bases between. The length of the CDR3 is 17 residues. The CDR3 reads CASSQERATRRRETQYF. The CDR3 coding sequence is TGCGCCAGCAGCCAAGAGAGGGCGACTCGGAGAAGGGAGACCCAGTACTTC.

The chain uses TRBV13 and TRBJ2-7; 7 nucleotides match TRBD1. CDR3 length equals 14 residues. CDR1 is PRHDT, CDR2 FYEKMQ, per germline (reference sequence). The ends lost 5 bases at V and 4 bases at J; junction bases unmatched: 8. The CDR3 here is CASSPRQGAYEQYF. The CDR3 coding sequence is TGTGCCAGCAGCCCCCGACAGGGAGCGTACGAGCAGTACTTC. Full variable domain (missing parts from reference TRBV13 and TRBJ2-7): AAGVIQSPRHLIKEKRETATLKCYPIPRHDTVYWYQQGPGQDPQFLISFYEKMQSDKGSIPDRFSAQQFSDYHSELNMSSLELGDSALYFCASSPRQGAYEQYFGPGTRLTVT.

This clone was observed a handful of times. The rearrangement joins TRBV19 to TRBJ1-4; possibly TRBD1 for D (5 bases). This CDR3 is 17 amino acids long. V lost 3 bases and J 8 bases, leaving 22 bases between the germline ends. Germline CDR1 and CDR2: LNHDA and SQIVND (reference sequence). The CDR3 loop reads CASSIPGRKRVDEKLFF. The CDR3 DNA follows: TGTGCCAGTAGTATCCCGGGACGGAAAAGAGTGGACGAAAAACTGTTTTTT.

V is TRBV6-1 and J is TRBJ2-7, with 9 bases matching TRBD2. The CDR3 spans 15 residues. Germline CDR1 and CDR2: MNHNS and SASEGT. The V and J ends lost 4 bases and 7 bases, in that order; junction bases with no gene match: 11. The CDR3 is CASSVWREGLGEQYF. The CDR3 region has the DNA TGTGCCAGCAGTGTGTGGCGGGAGGGCCTTGGGGAGCAGTACTTC.

This clone was counted only a few times. The V call is TRBV6-1, the J call TRBJ2-1, with D perhaps matching TRBD2 (6 bases). Germline V gene sequence: CDR1 MNHNS, CDR2 SASEGT. Trimming shortened V by 8 bases and J by 7 bases, and 12 bases separated the two germline ends. The CDR3 contains 12 residues. The CDR3 sequence: CASLFGGNEQFF. CDR3 sequence (DNA): TGTGCCAGCCTCTTTGGGGGGAATGAGCAGTTCTTC.

This chain links TRBV5-1 with TRBJ2-3, with D possibly called TRBD1 or TRBD2 (5 bases each). The V and J ends lost 6 bases and 11 bases respectively, with 16 bases between them. The CDR3 totals 12 residues. Germline V gene sequence: CDR1 SGHRS, CDR2 YFSETQ. The CDR3 region has the DNA TGCGCCAGCACCCCGGAAGGGACCAGGCAGTATTTT. Its protein is CASTPEGTRQYF. Drawing the rest from reference TRBV5-1 and TRBJ2-3, the complete variable domain is KAGVTQTPRYLIKTRGQQVTLSCSPISGHRSVSWYQQTPGQGLQFLFEYFSETQRNKGNFPGRFSGRQFSNSRSEMNVSTLELGDSALYLCASTPEGTRQYFGPGTRLTVL.

The chain uses TRBV9 and TRBJ2-2; D gene uncertain. The germline CDR1 and CDR2 sequences are SGDLS and YYNGEE. Between the trimmed V and J ends, which lost 3 bases and 4 bases, there was a span of 10 bases. The CDR3 loop spans 14 amino acids. The CDR3 loop reads CASSARIPTGELFF. CDR3 nucleotides: TGTGCCAGCAGCGCAAGGATACCCACCGGGGAGCTGTTTTTT. The full variable domain, completed using reference TRBV9 and TRBJ2-2, is DSGVTQTPKHLITATGQRVTLRCSPRSGDLSVYWYQQSLDQGLQFLIQYYNGEERAKGNILERFSAQQFPDLHSELNLSSLELGDSALYFCASSARIPTGELFFGEGSRLTVL.

The chain has TRBV7-6 and TRBJ1-3; TRBD1 agrees at 9 bases. V gave up 5 bases and J gave up 0 bases; unmatched junction bases: 2. The germline V gene encodes CDR1 SGHVS and CDR2 FNYEAQ. This CDR3 is built from 15 residues. CDR3: CASSQTGGSGNTIYF. The CDR3 DNA follows: TGTGCCAGCAGCCAGACAGGGGGCTCTGGAAACACCATATATTTT.

The chain combines TRBV27 with TRBJ1-6; tentatively, D is TRBD1 (5 bases). Germline V gene lookup returns CDR1 MNHEY and CDR2 SMNVEV (reference sequence). The V gene lost 6 bases and the J gene lost 12 bases, with 27 bases spanning the gap. The CDR3 has 17 amino acids. The CDR3 DNA is TGTGCCAGCAGAAGGAGGGATCGGTCGGGGCAAGTTGTACCCCTCCACTTT. This codes for CASRRRDRSGQVVPLHF.